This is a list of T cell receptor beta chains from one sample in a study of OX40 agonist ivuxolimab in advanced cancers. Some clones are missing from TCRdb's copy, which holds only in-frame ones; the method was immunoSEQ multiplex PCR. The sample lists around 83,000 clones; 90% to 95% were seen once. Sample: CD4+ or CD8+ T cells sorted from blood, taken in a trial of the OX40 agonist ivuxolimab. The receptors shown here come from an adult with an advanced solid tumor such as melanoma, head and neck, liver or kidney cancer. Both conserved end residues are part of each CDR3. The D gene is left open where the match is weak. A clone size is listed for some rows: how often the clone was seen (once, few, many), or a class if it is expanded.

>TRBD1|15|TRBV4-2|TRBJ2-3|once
CASSQQTGGADTQYF
TGTGCCAGCAGCCAACAAACAGGGGGCGCAGATACGCAGTATTTT
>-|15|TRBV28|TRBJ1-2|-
CASSYPPKGNYGYTF
TGTGCCAGCAGTTACCCCCCGAAGGGAAACTATGGCTACACCTTC
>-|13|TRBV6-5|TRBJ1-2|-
CASKPGHTRGYTF
TGTGCCAGCAAGCCGGGACATACGAGAGGCTACACCTTC
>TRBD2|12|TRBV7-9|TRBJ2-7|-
CASSMGLAVQYF
TGTGCCAGCAGCATGGGACTAGCGGTTCAGTACTTC
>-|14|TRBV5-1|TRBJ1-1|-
CASRQGIANTEAFF
TGCGCCAGCAGGCAGGGTATTGCGAACACTGAAGCTTTCTTT
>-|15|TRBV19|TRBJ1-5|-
CASSMGSVSNQPQHF
TGTGCCAGTAGTATGGGATCGGTTAGCAATCAGCCCCAGCATTTT
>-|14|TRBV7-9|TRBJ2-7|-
CASSLTLVTYEQYF
TGTGCCAGCAGCTTAACTCTGGTGACCTACGAGCAGTACTTC
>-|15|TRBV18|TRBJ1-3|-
CASSPPADSGNTIYF
TGTGCCAGCTCACCACCGGCGGACTCTGGAAACACCATATATTTT
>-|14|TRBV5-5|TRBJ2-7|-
CASSWGQGNYEQYF
TGTGCCAGCAGCTGGGGCCAGGGAAACTACGAGCAGTACTTC
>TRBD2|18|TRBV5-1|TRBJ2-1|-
CASSLGVSGGRSGNEQFF
TGCGCCAGCAGCTTGGGGGTTTCCGGCGGGAGGAGTGGCAATGAGCAGTTCTTC
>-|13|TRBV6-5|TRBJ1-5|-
CASSLTGNQPQHF
TGTGCCAGCAGTTTAACGGGCAATCAGCCCCAGCATTTT
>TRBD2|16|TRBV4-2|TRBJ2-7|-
CASSQIAGDRSYEQYF
TGTGCCAGCAGCCAAATAGCGGGAGACCGCTCCTACGAGCAGTACTTC
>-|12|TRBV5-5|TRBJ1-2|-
CASSLDSYGYTF
TGTGCCAGCAGCTTGGATAGTTATGGCTACACCTTC